One T cell receptor beta chain is described in this entry. The CDR3 consists of 17 residues. V dropped 2 bases and J dropped 0 bases, with 11 bases sitting between them. Germline V gene data show CDR1 as MGHRA and CDR2 as YSYEKL. The data originate from a study of technical replicates of blood from a handful of donors. Some clones are missing from TCRdb's copy, which holds only in-frame ones; the method was immunoSEQ multiplex PCR. Of 55,000 to 75,000 clones listed, about 95% were seen once; the top ten hold 3%. This clonotype was sampled from a human donor in good health. Some clones in this sample may be carry-over from other donors' samples. The sequencing sample was made of PBMCs. The chain recombines TRBV4-1 with TRBJ2-6; perhaps TRBD1 as D (5 bases). The CDR3 reads CASSQSWTLSGANVLTF. For the CDR3, the DNA is TGCGCCAGCAGCCAATCCTGGACACTCTCTGGGGCCAACGTCCTGACTTTC.